These 22 T cell receptor beta chains were sequenced from one sample in a study of T cell responses to AZD1222 COVID-19 vaccine. Generated by immunoSEQ multiplex PCR, the TCRdb table keeps only in-frame clones and is missing some. The sample records tens of thousands of clones, approximately 88% being singletons. The sequencing used peripheral blood, collected 28 days after the second AZD1222 dose. These receptors were taken from an adult who received the AZD1222 COVID-19 vaccine.

The chain carries TRBV12-3 or TRBV12-4 and TRBJ1-5; no clear D. Trimming removed 4 bases at V and 9 bases at J, with 7 bases between. There are 11 residues in the CDR3. The CDR3 spells CASSSIGPQHF. DNA of the CDR3: TGTGCCAGCAGTTCTATTGGGCCCCAGCATTTT.

The chain combines TRBV5-1 with TRBJ1-1; the D is unclear. Germline V gene lookup returns CDR1 SGHRS and CDR2 YFSETQ. The CDR3 extends over 14 amino acids. Trimming took off 0 bases at V and 5 bases at J, with 11 bases between the two ends. CDR3: CASSLEGERTEAFF. The DNA for the CDR3 is TGCGCCAGCAGCTTGGAAGGAGAGAGGACTGAAGCTTTCTTT.

The chain carries TRBV5-6 and TRBJ2-7; TRBD2 is a possible D gene (6 bases). Germline CDR1 and CDR2: SGHDT and YYEEEE. CDR3 size: 15 residues. V was cut by 4 bases and J by 3 bases, with 17 bases left in between. Written as DNA, the CDR3 is TGTGCCAGCAGCCTTGATCCGGGACTCAACTACGAGCAGTACTTC. It codes for CASSLDPGLNYEQYF.

The J gene is TRBJ2-3, the V gene TRBV3-1 (or the pseudogene TRBV3-2); possible D gene TRBD1, 5 bases. V was cut by 1 base and J by 11 bases, with 7 bases left in between. The CDR3 has 11 residues. Germline V gives CDR1 LGHDT, CDR2 YNNKEL (reference sequence). The CDR3 spells CASSQVQVQYF. The CDR3, as DNA: TGTGCCAGCAGCCAAGTACAGGTGCAGTATTTT.

The chain has TRBV7-9 and TRBJ2-7; D may be TRBD1 (5 bases). The germline gives CDR1 SEHNR, CDR2 FQNEAQ (reference sequence). The CDR3 covers 12 residues. The V gene lost 3 bases and the J gene lost 6 bases, with 9 bases spanning the gap. CDR3 nucleotides: TGTGCCAGCAGCTTGGCAGGGTTCGAGCAGTACTTC. Amino acid sequence: CASSLAGFEQYF.

The chain employs TRBV5-4 and TRBJ1-2; D is uncertain. V dropped 0 bases and J dropped 4 bases, with 4 bases sitting between them. The CDR3 is made up of 12 amino acids. Germline loops: CDR1 SGHNT, CDR2 YYREEE (reference sequence). The CDR3 DNA follows: TGTGCCAGCAGCTTGGACGGCTATGGCTACACCTTC. This codes for CASSLDGYGYTF.

This chain uses TRBV18 with TRBJ2-3; 9 bases line up with TRBD1. Germline-derived CDR1 and CDR2 are KGHSH and LQKENI. The CDR3 is 14 amino acids. Trimming removed 10 bases from V and 3 bases from J; junction bases left unmatched: 8. The CDR3 sequence: CAIRDRDWTDTQYF. CDR3 nucleotides: TGTGCCATCCGGGACAGGGACTGGACAGATACGCAGTATTTT.

In its sample, this clone was seen once. This chain connects TRBV29-1 to TRBJ2-1; D ambiguous. The CDR3 consists of 11 residues. Germline lookup yields CDR1 SQVTM and CDR2 ANQGSEA. Between the trimmed V and J ends, which lost 7 bases and 8 bases, there was a span of 12 bases. The CDR3 nucleotides read TGCAGCGAATCGGTCAGCGATGAGCAGTTCTTC. Its translation: CSESVSDEQFF.

The V call is TRBV19, the J call TRBJ1-4; D might be TRBD1 (5 bases). Germline lookup yields CDR1 LNHDA and CDR2 SQIVND (reference sequence). The CDR3 is 14 amino acids. V was cut by 3 bases and J by 7 bases, with 12 bases left in between. CDR3 protein: CASSMGQGTEKLFF. The CDR3 DNA is TGTGCCAGTAGTATGGGCCAGGGTACTGAAAAACTGTTTTTT.

The V call is TRBV2, the J call TRBJ1-2; D gene unclear. Between the trimmed V and J ends, which lost 6 bases and 0 bases, there was a span of 11 bases. CDR3 size: 14 residues. CDR1 is SNHLY and CDR2 is FYNNEI in the germline V gene. CDR3 protein: CASRGSQANYGYTF. CDR3 nucleotide sequence: TGTGCCAGCAGAGGGTCACAAGCTAACTATGGCTACACCTTC. Variable domain in full (rest from reference TRBV2 and TRBJ1-2): EPEVTQTPSHQVTQMGQEVILRCVPISNHLYFYWYRQILGQKVEFLVSFYNNEISEKSEIFDDQFSVERPDGSNFTLKIRSTKLEDSAMYFCASRGSQANYGYTFGSGTRLTVV.

V and J are TRBV5-4 and TRBJ1-2, with D maybe TRBD1 (6 bases). V lost 0 bases and J 2 bases, leaving 11 bases between the germline ends. CDR3 length: 15 residues. Per germline, CDR1 SGHNT and CDR2 YYREEE (reference sequence). CDR3 nucleotide sequence: TGTGCCAGCAGCTTGGTTATGCAGGGGAACTATGGCTACACCTTC. It specifies CASSLVMQGNYGYTF.

This chain uses TRBV9 with TRBJ2-3, with D possibly TRBD2 on 5 matching bases. The V end was cut by 2 bases, the J end by 1 base, with 8 bases between. The CDR3 extends over 14 amino acids. Germline CDR1 is SGDLS and CDR2 is YYNGEE. The CDR3 nucleotides are TGTGCCAGCAGCGTCGCGGAGGGCACAGATACGCAGTATTTT. Translated, it gives CASSVAEGTDTQYF.

This clone was observed once. The rearrangement joins TRBV5-1 to TRBJ2-2, with a possible D match to TRBD2 (6 bases). Trimming took off 1 base at V and 5 bases at J, with 12 bases between the two ends. The CDR3 extends over 15 amino acids. CDR1 and CDR2 (germline): SGHRS, YFSETQ. The CDR3 here is CASSLTSSGTGELFF. The CDR3 coding sequence is TGCGCCAGCAGCTTGACTAGCTCCGGGACCGGGGAGCTGTTTTTT.

The chain recombines TRBV7-9 with TRBJ2-1; D ambiguous. This CDR3 contains 16 residues. Trimming took 6 bases from V and 5 from J, leaving 20 bases between them. Germline CDR1 is SEHNR and CDR2 is FQNEAQ (reference sequence). Here the CDR3 reads CASRPWLGDGHNEQFF. Here the CDR3 DNA reads TGTGCCAGCAGGCCTTGGCTAGGCGACGGACACAATGAGCAGTTCTTC.

The chain links TRBV11-3 to TRBJ2-5; TRBD2 matches at 13 bases. Germline CDR1 reads SGHNT; CDR2 reads YENEEA. V lost 5 bases, J lost 4 bases, and 4 bases stayed unmatched. This CDR3 has 15 amino acids. This CDR3 is CASSTGLAGPETQYF. The CDR3 DNA sequence: TGTGCCAGCAGCACGGGACTAGCGGGACCAGAGACCCAGTACTTC.

The J gene is TRBJ1-6, the V gene TRBV12-3 or TRBV12-4; TRBD1 matches 7 bases. The ends lost 7 bases at V and 10 bases at J; junction bases unmatched: 7. There are 13 residues in the CDR3. Here the CDR3 reads CASTTGVESPLHF. CDR3 DNA: TGTGCCAGCACTACAGGGGTTGAATCACCCCTCCACTTT.

Worth noting for this clone: The same CDR3 can be traced to other DNA sequences in this sample. The chain recombines TRBV10-3 with TRBJ2-7; no firm D call. Trimming stripped 0 bases from V and 3 bases from J, with 3 bases between. Per germline, CDR1 ENHRY and CDR2 SYGVKD. This CDR3 contains 12 residues. CDR3 nucleotide sequence: TGTGCCATCAGTGAGTCGAACTACGAGCAGTACTTC. Its translation is CAISESNYEQYF.

This clone came up a few times. The gene calls are TRBV29-1 and TRBJ2-2, with a tentative D call TRBD1 (6 bases). Germline CDR1 reads SQVTM; CDR2 reads ANQGSEA. V gave up 4 bases and J gave up 4 bases, with 10 bases separating them. The length of the CDR3 is 13 residues. The CDR3 protein is CSVAFRGTGELFF. DNA of the CDR3: TGCAGCGTTGCGTTCAGGGGCACCGGGGAGCTGTTTTTT.

CDR3 nucleotide sequence: TGTGCCAGCAGTGACAGCATCCCCTATGGCTACACCTTC. Translation gives CASSDSIPYGYTF. This chain joins TRBV2 and TRBJ1-2, with D hard to call. The length of the CDR3 is 13 residues. Trimming stripped 3 bases from V and 4 bases from J, with 9 bases between. CDR1 and CDR2 (germline): SNHLY, FYNNEI.

The chain carries TRBV19 and TRBJ1-1, with D perhaps matching TRBD1 (5 bases). Trimming removed 4 bases from V and 5 bases from J, with 14 bases in between. CDR1 and CDR2 (germline): LNHDA, SQIVND (reference sequence). This CDR3 has 14 amino acids. The CDR3 reads CASSTAREGTEAFF. CDR3 bases: TGTGCCAGTAGTACCGCCCGTGAGGGGACTGAAGCTTTCTTT.

In this sample, this clone turned up once. The chain has TRBV5-5 and TRBJ2-1, with 10 nucleotides matching TRBD2. The CDR3 length is 16 residues. Germline loops: CDR1 SGHKS, CDR2 YYEKEE (reference sequence). V lost 4 bases to trimming and J lost 1 base; unmatched junction nucleotides: 5. The CDR3 here is CASSPGLAVSYNEQFF. The DNA for the CDR3 is TGTGCCAGCAGCCCCGGACTAGCGGTTTCCTACAATGAGCAGTTCTTC.

V is TRBV7-2 and J is TRBJ2-5; D tentatively fits TRBD1 or TRBD2 (6 bases each). The CDR3 is 15 amino acids. V lost 5 bases, J lost 5 bases, and 18 bases lay in between. Per the germline V gene, CDR1 is SGHTA and CDR2 is FQGNSA. For the CDR3, the DNA is TGTGCCAGCAGCCGTAGGGGGGCCCCGGGGGAGACCCAGTACTTC. Amino acids: CASSRRGAPGETQYF. Combining the CDR3 with reference TRBV7-2 and TRBJ2-5 gives the whole variable domain GAGVSQSPSNKVTEKGKDVELRCDPISGHTALYWYRQSLGQGLEFLIYFQGNSAPDKSGLPSDRFSAERTGGSVSTLTIQRTQQEDSAVYLCASSRRGAPGETQYFGPGTRLLVL.